The next 21 T cell receptor beta chains were all read from a single sample in a study of T cell changes during pregnancy in multiple sclerosis. Libraries were prepared by immunoSEQ multiplex PCR; TCRdb keeps only in-frame clonotypes and omits some of them. The sample shows fewer than 25,000 clones, more than 75% of them seen only once. The source material was CD4+ T cells from peripheral blood mononuclear cells, sampled in the second trimester of pregnancy. These receptors originate from a female donor in good health, enrolled as a control in a pregnancy study.

The V gene is TRBV6-5, the J gene TRBJ2-1; TRBD2 matches 10 bases. The CDR3 covers 15 residues. V lost 7 bases and J lost 9; bases outside the gene matches: 12. Per the germline V gene, CDR1 is MNHEY and CDR2 is SVGAGI. The DNA of the CDR3 is TGTGCCAGCACGGGGGCTAGCGGGGGTCTCGGTGAGCAGTTCTTC. Translation: CASTGASGGLGEQFF.

This chain uses TRBV19 with TRBJ1-6, with 9 bases that match TRBD1. The CDR3 covers 15 residues. With 5 bases clipped from V and 6 bases from J, the junction kept 5 bases outside the gene matches. Looked up from germline, CDR1 is LNHDA and CDR2 is SQIVND (reference sequence). This chain's CDR3 is CASSLDRGGNSPLHF. The CDR3 nucleotides read TGTGCCAGTAGTTTGGACAGGGGCGGTAATTCACCCCTCCACTTT.

The chain joins TRBV28 to TRBJ2-5, with D perhaps matching TRBD1 (7 bases). The length of the CDR3 is 17 residues. The V gene's germline CDR1 is MDHEN and CDR2 SYDVKM. The V gene lost 3 bases and the J gene lost 1 base, with 18 bases spanning the gap. The CDR3 sequence: CASSFGGGPHFQETQYF. The CDR3 bases are TGTGCCAGCAGTTTCGGAGGGGGCCCTCACTTCCAAGAGACCCAGTACTTC.

This sequence joins TRBV4-1 and TRBJ1-1; 10 bases are a match to TRBD1. The CDR3 totals 20 residues. CDR1 and CDR2 from the germline V gene are MGHRA and YSYEKL. Trimming took 0 bases from V and 6 from J; bases not matched to a gene: 19. The CDR3 here is CASSQDVEGTGVGLRPEAFF. The DNA of the CDR3 is TGCGCCAGCAGCCAAGATGTCGAAGGGACAGGGGTTGGCCTAAGGCCTGAAGCTTTCTTT.

J is TRBJ2-3 and V is TRBV2; 13 bases align to TRBD2. Trimming removed 6 bases from V and 1 base from J; junction bases left unmatched: 1. The germline V gene has CDR1 SNHLY and CDR2 FYNNEI. The CDR3 has 15 amino acids. CDR3 DNA: TGTGCCAGCAGGGGGACTAGCGGGGGCACAGATACGCAGTATTTT. Residues: CASRGTSGGTDTQYF.

The V call is TRBV27, the J call TRBJ2-2; TRBD2 matches at 9 bases. The CDR3 runs to 16 residues. CDR1 is MNHEY, CDR2 SMNVEV, per germline (reference sequence). Trimming cost V 3 bases and J 0 bases; bases outside gene matches: 2. The CDR3 loop is CASSLIAGANTGELFF. CDR3 nucleotide sequence: TGTGCCAGCAGTTTGATAGCGGGGGCGAACACCGGGGAGCTGTTTTTT.

The V gene is TRBV2, the J gene TRBJ2-7, with 11 nucleotides matching TRBD2. The CDR3 is 17 amino acids. With 6 bases clipped from V and 0 bases from J, the junction kept 10 bases outside the gene matches. The germline gives CDR1 SNHLY, CDR2 FYNNEI. The CDR3 sequence is CASSPLAGGPSSYEQYF. Written as DNA, the CDR3 is TGTGCCAGCAGCCCGCTAGCGGGAGGCCCGAGCTCCTACGAGCAGTACTTC.

The chain has TRBV5-4 and TRBJ2-1, with 7 bases that match TRBD1. In germline, CDR1 is SGHNT, CDR2 YYREEE (reference sequence). J gave up 5 bases and V 1 base, and 9 bases lay outside the gene matches. The CDR3 totals 16 residues. The CDR3 spells CASSLRARQGHNEQFF. The CDR3 bases are TGTGCCAGCAGCTTGAGAGCGCGACAGGGCCACAATGAGCAGTTCTTC.

The table lists this clone with a count of one. The gene calls are TRBV6-6 and TRBJ1-1; weak D call: TRBD1 (5 bases). Germline V gene lookup returns CDR1 MNHNY and CDR2 SVGAGI (reference sequence). CDR3 length equals 14 residues. The V end lost 6 bases, the J end lost 1 base, and 12 bases lay between the germline ends. This CDR3 reads CASSQPQGNTEAFF. The DNA of the CDR3 is TGTGCCAGCAGCCAACCCCAGGGGAACACTGAAGCTTTCTTT.

The gene calls are TRBV4-3 and TRBJ2-7, with unresolved D. Deletions cut 1 base from V and 6 bases from J, with 16 bases between. The CDR3 covers 15 residues. CDR1 and CDR2 (germline): LGHNA, YSLEER. The CDR3 loop is CASSQGNPTLSEQYF. The CDR3, as DNA: TGCGCCAGCAGCCAAGGAAATCCAACGCTCAGCGAGCAGTACTTC.

This sequence joins TRBV7-2 and TRBJ2-2; TRBD1 agrees at 11 bases. CDR3 length: 15 amino acids. The germline gives CDR1 SGHTA, CDR2 FQGNSA. V was clipped by 5 bases and J by 7 bases; unmatched bases: 6. In DNA, the CDR3 is TGTGCCAGCAGCCCGGGACAGGGGGGGAGCGGGGAGCTGTTTTTT. Amino acid sequence: CASSPGQGGSGELFF.

The rearrangement uses TRBV5-5 and TRBJ1-4; 7 bases fit TRBD1. Germline lookup yields CDR1 SGHKS and CDR2 YYEKEE (reference sequence). The CDR3 is 14 amino acids. V lost 0 bases to trimming and J lost 6 bases; unmatched junction nucleotides: 2. In DNA form, the CDR3 reads TGTGCCAGCAGCTTGGGCAGGGGGGATGAAAAACTGTTTTTT. This sequence encodes CASSLGRGDEKLFF.

The CDR3 DNA follows: TGTGCCACCAGCAGTAGCCGGGGTAACTATGGCTACACCTTC. This codes for CATSSSRGNYGYTF. This chain uses TRBV15 with TRBJ1-2; unclear D gene. Trimming removed 3 bases from V and 1 base from J, with 9 bases in between. This CDR3 is built from 14 residues. Germline CDR1 and CDR2: LNHNV and YYDKDF (reference sequence).

The chain recombines TRBV5-1 with TRBJ2-1; 10 bases line up with TRBD2. Germline V CDR1 and CDR2: SGHRS, YFSETQ. The CDR3 totals 20 residues. V lost 4 bases to trimming and J lost 1 base; unmatched junction nucleotides: 17. As DNA, the CDR3 is TGCGCCAGCAGCCGACCTCCCGGGACTAGCGCCCCTTGGTCCTACAATGAGCAGTTCTTC. It translates to CASSRPPGTSAPWSYNEQFF.

V and J are TRBV4-2 and TRBJ2-7, with 10 bases lining up with TRBD1. The germline V gene has CDR1 LGHNA and CDR2 YNFKEQ. The CDR3 is 16 amino acids. The J segment lost 3 bases and the V segment lost 1 base, leaving 6 bases of the junction unmatched. The CDR3 protein is CASSQGPRTGGYEQYF. The CDR3, as DNA: TGTGCCAGCAGCCAAGGACCCCGGACAGGGGGCTACGAGCAGTACTTC.

This chain links TRBV10-3 with TRBJ2-2, with TRBD1 identical over 9 bases. There are 16 residues in the CDR3. CDR1 is ENHRY and CDR2 is SYGVKD in the germline V gene. V gave up 4 bases and J gave up 7 bases; unmatched junction bases: 10. CDR3 nucleotide sequence: TGTGCCATCAGTGGCTCGGGACAGGGTGGTGGCGGGGAGCTGTTTTTT. Encoded protein: CAISGSGQGGGGELFF.

This clone was picked up a small number of times. The chain joins TRBV5-1 to TRBJ1-3, with D possibly TRBD1 on 6 matching bases. Trimming stripped 2 bases from V and 2 bases from J, with 8 bases between. Germline lookup yields CDR1 SGHRS and CDR2 YFSETQ. CDR3 length: 14 amino acids. In DNA form, the CDR3 reads TGCGCCAGCAGCTTAGGGACAACTGGAAACACCATATATTTT. This codes for CASSLGTTGNTIYF.

J is TRBJ2-7 and V is TRBV4-1, with D maybe TRBD2 (5 bases). Germline V lookup: CDR1 MGHRA, CDR2 YSYEKL. The CDR3 length is 13 residues. Trimming took 5 bases from V and 3 from J, leaving 11 bases between them. The CDR3 here is CASSLRTGYEQYF. The CDR3 DNA reads TGCGCCAGCAGCTTAAGGACTGGCTACGAGCAGTACTTC.

The chain combines TRBV7-2 with TRBJ1-6, with 11 bases fitting TRBD1. Germline CDR1 reads SGHTA; CDR2 reads FQGNSA. This CDR3 spans 14 amino acids. V lost 5 bases and J lost 10; bases outside the gene matches: 4. The CDR3 nucleotides are TGTGCCAGCAGCCCGGGACAGGGGGAATCACCCCTCCACTTT. Encoded protein: CASSPGQGESPLHF.

The chain combines TRBV7-3 with TRBJ2-7; 7 bases fit TRBD2. The CDR3 spans 15 residues. Trimming removed 6 bases from V and 3 bases from J; junction bases left unmatched: 11. CDR1 is SGHTA and CDR2 is FQGTGA in the germline V gene. The CDR3 spells CASSSTGTTSYEQYF. CDR3 DNA: TGTGCCAGCAGTTCAACCGGGACTACCAGCTACGAGCAGTACTTC.

In DNA, the CDR3 is TGTGCCAGCAGTCGGGGGGGGCGGCAAGAGACCCAGTACTTC. Translating it yields CASSRGGRQETQYF. This chain uses TRBV7-2 with TRBJ2-5, with 8 bases matching TRBD2. V gave up 6 bases and J gave up 2 bases; unmatched junction bases: 5. CDR3 length: 14 residues. The germline V gene encodes CDR1 SGHTA and CDR2 FQGNSA. Full variable domain (missing parts from reference TRBV7-2 and TRBJ2-5): GAGVSQSPSNKVTEKGKDVELRCDPISGHTALYWYRQSLGQGLEFLIYFQGNSAPDKSGLPSDRFSAERTGGSVSTLTIQRTQQEDSAVYLCASSRGGRQETQYFGPGTRLLVL.